Described below is a single T cell receptor beta chain sequence and its context. The sample originates from a study of OX40 agonist ivuxolimab in advanced cancers. About the research overall: Patients were dosed intravenously with ivuxolimab at 0.01 to 10 mg/kg every 2 weeks. Therapy given before enrollment (anti-PD-1, anti-PD-L1 or anti-CTLA-4) was allowed, and over 35% had some. The dose-escalation group included hepatocellular carcinoma, melanoma, renal cell carcinoma and head and neck cancer.

Trimming removed 4 bases at V and 4 bases at J, with 15 bases between. The CDR3 covers 15 residues. Per the germline V gene, CDR1 is SGHDT and CDR2 is YYEEEE. Sequencing used immunoSEQ multiplex PCR; TCRdb keeps in-frame clones, though not all of them. The sample holds over 40,000 clones, about 88% seen once. This sample comprised CD4+ or CD8+ T cells sorted from blood, obtained in a trial of the OX40 agonist ivuxolimab. The source is an adult with an advanced solid tumor such as melanoma, head and neck, liver or kidney cancer. This sequence joins TRBV5-6 and TRBJ2-1; the D gene is possibly TRBD1 (6 bases). CDR3 in amino acids: CASSPRQTGYNEQFF. The CDR3 nucleotides are TGTGCCAGCAGCCCTCGACAGACAGGATACAATGAGCAGTTCTTC.